This TCR beta chain comes out of a study of blood T cell repertoires in COVID-19. In terms of age and location, participants ranged from about 18 to 90 years and lived in about 25 US areas. Participants' reported clinical history set cohort assignment. Measured with immunoSEQ multiplex PCR; TCRdb has only the in-frame clones, and not every one. The profile shows hundreds of thousands of clones, roughly 90% of them singletons. The receptor was derived from a woman aged 25 to 39 with acute COVID-19. The sample was PBMCs or T cells enriched from blood (not recorded which).

In nucleotides, the CDR3 is TGTGCCACCAGCAGAGATAGGGCTAAGCGGGGTGAAAAACTGTTTTTT. Translating it yields CATSRDRAKRGEKLFF. The chain is built from TRBV15 and TRBJ1-4, with no clear D. CDR1 and CDR2 from the germline V gene are LNHNV and YYDKDF (reference sequence). CDR3 length: 16 amino acids. Trimming left V 0 bases short and J 7 bases short, with 15 bases between.